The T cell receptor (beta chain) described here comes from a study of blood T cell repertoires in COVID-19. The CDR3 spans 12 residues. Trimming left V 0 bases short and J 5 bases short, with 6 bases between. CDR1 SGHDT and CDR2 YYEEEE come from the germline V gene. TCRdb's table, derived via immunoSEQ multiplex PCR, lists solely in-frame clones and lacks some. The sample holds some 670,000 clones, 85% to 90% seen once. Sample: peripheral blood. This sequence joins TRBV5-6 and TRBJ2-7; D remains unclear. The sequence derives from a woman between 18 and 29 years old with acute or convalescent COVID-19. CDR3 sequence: CASSLGRDEQYF. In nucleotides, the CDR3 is TGTGCCAGCAGCTTGGGACGGGACGAGCAGTACTTC.